This TCR beta chain stems from a study of STAT3 mutations in large granular lymphocyte leukemia (dated by TCRdb to about 2019). The study in broad terms: Roughly half of the T-LGLL patients who were sequenced longitudinally carried canonical activating STAT3 mutations. From an initial cohort of 207 LGL patients, roughly 17 representative T-LGLL cases were selected for longitudinal TCRbeta and STAT3 sequencing. A couple of patients with natural killer LGL leukemia were also sequenced longitudinally as controls within the study. Over half of the T-LGLL patients were given one or more immunosuppressive therapy regimens, and around two fifths of the treated patients had a hematologic response. To reconstruct clonal hierarchy and dynamics, serial deep sequencing of TCRbeta CDR3 and STAT3 was performed in patients with T-cell large granular lymphocyte leukemia. Patients were sequenced at around 4 time points on average, with the number of samplings per patient ranging from 2 to 8.

About this clone itself: Its recognized antigen is unknown. Base qualities were left out, and no much larger clone turns up one base away.

TCRbeta libraries were sequenced on an Illumina MiSeq, and an average of around 41,000 productive templates per sample was obtained. Using multiplex PCR amplification, the immunoSEQ assay generated the TCRbeta CDR3 libraries. Concerning the study's data processing: Following a previously defined approach, repertoire diversity was calculated, and values close to 0 point to extremely monoclonal samples. The source is immuneACCESS, and TCRdb retained only in-frame sequences with V and J called. Part of the clones is not carried over; for the studies checked, unresolved V genes explain less than half of this, and the remainder is unexplained. V and J calls and clone size are copied from that table; D and trimming were computed from the DNA. The sample records around 8,600 clones, 70% to 90% of which are singletons. The ten largest account for over 75% of the sample. The paper's findings and limits, for the study overall: The linking of therapy response to changes in TCR clonal burden was complicated by variable intervals between samplings and differing treatment regimens. All T-LGLL patients had at least one immunodominant TCRbeta clonotype, and roughly half had multiple immunodominant subclonotypes. In several patients, dominant TCR clone burden exceeded STAT3 mutant burden, suggesting STAT3 mutation arose secondarily within a pre-expanded clone. TCR clonotype switching after therapy was observed in about 35% of the 18 patients, and all newly emerging clones were found to be STAT3 wild type. Because no samples were available when a clone first appeared, clonal expansion had to be inferred from samplings taken at other points. Because codominant clonotypes persisted in some patients, a small but highly pathogenic clone may have been missed.

As encoded in the germline V gene (reference sequence), CDR1 is GTSNPN while CDR2 is SVGIG. CDR3 length: 11 amino acids, cysteine to phenylalanine. Kept here is only the CDR3 DNA, which spans 33 bases and is read in frame from base 1. The junction carries 6 bases between V and J, which are trimmed by 2 bases and 6 bases respectively. DNA was extracted from blood mononuclear cells, with the same DNA used for both TCR and STAT3 sequencing. This receptor was taken from a man aged 80 or over with T-cell large granular lymphocyte leukemia. Some clones in this sample may be carry-over from other donors' samples. The age is the age at diagnosis. This sequence uses TRBV30 and TRBJ2-3; the D gene identity is not certain. Source material: peripheral blood mononuclear cells. The nucleotide sequence reads as follows: TGTGCCTGGAGTTATTTGGATACGCAGTATTTT. Its protein reads: CAWSYLDTQYF.